This paragraph reports one T cell receptor beta chain. Original methodology: Estimated nucleated cell counts came from reference gene primer amplification. Using immunoSEQ multiplex PCR, the repertoire was profiled, and TCRdb retains in-frame clones only, with some absent. The V and J calls and the clone size are those of that table, but D and trimming were determined from the DNA. In the table there are approximately 290,000 clones, approximately 86% of which are singletons. Germline V lookup: CDR1 MDHEN, CDR2 SYDVKM. This CDR3 is 18 amino acids long. The ends lost 7 bases at V and 6 bases at J; junction bases unmatched: 18. Seattle cases were enrolled at active infection and followed longitudinally. The data derive from a study of blood T cell repertoires in COVID-19. Across the study: COVID-19 samples, acute and convalescent, were from the United States, Italy and Spain.

Sequencing used peripheral blood. This chain joins TRBV28 and TRBJ1-4; TRBD1 matches 9 bases. The receptor comes from a human donor with COVID-19, enrolled during active disease. The donor label of this sample is uncertain. CDR3: CASTEAGTGSLRDEKLFF. The CDR3 coding sequence is TGTGCCAGCACTGAAGCGGGGACAGGGAGTCTCAGGGATGAAAAACTGTTTTTT.